Below are 5 T cell receptor beta chains sequenced from a single sample in a study of chemoradiotherapy in HPV16-positive cancers (dated by TCRdb to the early 2020s). The library was produced with the immunoSEQ multiplex PCR assay. TCRdb provides this immuneACCESS table in a form limited to in-frame rearrangements. Some clones are lacking; in checked studies, under half of them reflect an unresolved V gene, and why the rest are absent is not known. This sample holds about 22,000 clones; just under 75% were observed only once. Of the sample, around 2.5% falls within the top ten clones. The biological material was taken from a patient who underwent chemoradiotherapy. These receptors originate from a human donor with HPV-associated anogenital cancer.

The genes are TRBV5-5 and TRBJ1-2, with TRBD1 matching 8 bases. In germline, CDR1 is SGHKS, CDR2 YYEKEE (reference sequence). CDR3 length: 14 amino acids. V gave up 0 bases and J gave up 8 bases; unmatched junction bases: 6. The CDR3 region has the DNA TGTGCCAGCAGCTTGGGCTCAGGGGGCAAAGGCTACACCTTC. It translates to CASSLGSGGKGYTF.

V and J are TRBV28 and TRBJ2-4, with D maybe TRBD1 (6 bases). Germline V gives CDR1 MDHEN, CDR2 SYDVKM. The CDR3 sequence is 16 residues long. V was trimmed by 4 bases and J by 1 base, leaving 14 bases between them. CDR3 nucleotides: TGTGCCAGCAGTTCGACAGGTGGAACGGCCAAAAACATTCAGTACTTC. Protein: CASSSTGGTAKNIQYF.

V usage is TRBV18 and J usage is TRBJ2-1, with D maybe TRBD1 (5 bases). CDR1 and CDR2 (germline): KGHSH, LQKENI. Trimming left V 4 bases short and J 12 bases short, with 16 bases between. This CDR3 is 13 amino acids long. The DNA for the CDR3 is TGTGCCAGCTCACGAGTACAGGAGAATCCGCAGTTCTTC. Translation: CASSRVQENPQFF.

CDR3 in DNA: TGTGCCAGCTCACCACTGGGACTAGTGCGCACCGGGGAGCTGTTTTTT. This gives the protein CASSPLGLVRTGELFF. The chain employs TRBV18 and TRBJ2-2; TRBD2 aligns across 8 bases. V dropped 1 base and J dropped 4; count of bases not matched to a gene: 5. The CDR3 consists of 16 residues. CDR1 is KGHSH, CDR2 LQKENI, per germline.

This rearrangement joins TRBV19 to TRBJ2-5; D unclear. Trimming took 3 bases from V and 6 from J, leaving 11 bases between them. Germline CDR1 and CDR2: LNHDA and SQIVND (reference sequence). This CDR3 region has 13 residues. In DNA form, the CDR3 reads TGTGCCAGTAGTATGGATCCCAAAAAGACCCAGTACTTC. This gives the protein CASSMDPKKTQYF.